This is a list of T cell receptor beta chains from one sample in a study of blood T cell repertoires in COVID-19. Only in-frame clones appear in the TCRdb table, and some are missing; sequencing was by immunoSEQ multiplex PCR. This table holds approximately 260,000 clones, approximately 89% found once. The material sequenced was peripheral blood. Receptors were obtained from a woman aged 35 to 49 who had recovered from COVID-19. Each CDR3 is given with its conserved first and last residue. A D gene is named only where the DNA matches it firmly. Not all rows give a size; the values are once, few, many and, for expanded clones, a class.

TGTGCCACCAGTGAGCCAGCGGGAGGGGACTACAATGAGCAGTTCTTC	CATSEPAGGDYNEQFF	TRBJ2-1	-	TRBD2	TRBV24-1
TGCAGCGTCGGAAGTGGGGGGTATGGCTACACCTTC	CSVGSGGYGYTF	TRBJ1-2	-	-	TRBV29-1
TGTGCCAGCAGCTTAGAGTCGCCGTCGAGAACCTACAATGAGCAGTTCTTC	CASSLESPSRTYNEQFF	TRBJ2-1	-	-	TRBV11-2
TGCAGCGTTCATCGGACAGGGGGGTTCACTGAAGCTTTCTTT	CSVHRTGGFTEAFF	TRBJ1-1	-	TRBD1	TRBV29-1
TGTGCCAGCAGCTCCCGTCAGGGCCGACCAGAGGAGCAGTACTTC	CASSSRQGRPEEQYF	TRBJ2-7	-	-	TRBV11-2
TGTGCCAGCAGCGTCTCCCACGAGCAGTACTTC	CASSVSHEQYF	TRBJ2-7	-	-	TRBV3-1/TRBV3-2
TGCGCCAGCAGCCAAGACAGTACGGGGGTTCTACCTGGCTACACCTTC	CASSQDSTGVLPGYTF	TRBJ1-2	-	-	TRBV4-1
TGTGCCAGCAGCGTAGCTACCCGGTGGGGACTAGCGGGAGCGAAGGCCAAAAACATTCAGTACTTC	CASSVATRWGLAGAKAKNIQYF	TRBJ2-4	-	TRBD2	TRBV9
TGCGCCAGCAGCTTGGCCGAGGCAGCGAGCTCCTATAATTCACCCCTCCACTTT	CASSLAEAASSYNSPLHF	TRBJ1-6	once	-	TRBV5-1
TGTGCCAGCAGCTTGAATCAAGCGGGATCGGCTGATACGCAGTATTTT	CASSLNQAGSADTQYF	TRBJ2-3	-	TRBD2	TRBV5-4
TGTGCCAGCAGTTTAAGCGGGAGGGCCTCGGGGTCTTACTTC	CASSLSGRASGSYF	TRBJ2-5	-	TRBD2	TRBV27
TGTGCCAGCTCCCCAGACAGGGGTACTGGGGCCAACGTCCTGACTTTC	CASSPDRGTGANVLTF	TRBJ2-6	-	TRBD1	TRBV18
TGTGCCAGCAGCAAACTCCGGACAGGTCTTCGCGAGCAGTACTTC	CASSKLRTGLREQYF	TRBJ2-7	-	TRBD1	TRBV11-1
TGTGCCAGCAGGGAGGGTACCGGGGAGCTGTTTTTT	CASREGTGELFF	TRBJ2-2	-	-	TRBV2
TGTGCCACCAGTGATCCCCGGGACAGCTCCTACAATGAGCAGTTCTTC	CATSDPRDSSYNEQFF	TRBJ2-1	-	TRBD1	TRBV24-1
TGTGCCAGTATCCTAAACGGGGGGACCGGGGAGCTGTTTTTT	CASILNGGTGELFF	TRBJ2-2	-	TRBD2	TRBV19